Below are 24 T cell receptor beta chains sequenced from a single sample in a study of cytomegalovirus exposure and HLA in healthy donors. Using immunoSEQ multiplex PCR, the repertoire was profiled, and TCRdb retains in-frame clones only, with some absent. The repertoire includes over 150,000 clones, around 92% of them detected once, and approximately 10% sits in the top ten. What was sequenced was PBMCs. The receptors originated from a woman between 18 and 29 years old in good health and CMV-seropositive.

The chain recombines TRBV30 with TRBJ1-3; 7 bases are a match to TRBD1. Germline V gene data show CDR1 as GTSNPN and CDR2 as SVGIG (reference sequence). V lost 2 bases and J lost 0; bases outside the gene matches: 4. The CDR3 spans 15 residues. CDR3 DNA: TGTGCCTGGAGTCGGGGACAGAGCTCTGGAAACACCATATATTTT. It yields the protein CAWSRGQSSGNTIYF.

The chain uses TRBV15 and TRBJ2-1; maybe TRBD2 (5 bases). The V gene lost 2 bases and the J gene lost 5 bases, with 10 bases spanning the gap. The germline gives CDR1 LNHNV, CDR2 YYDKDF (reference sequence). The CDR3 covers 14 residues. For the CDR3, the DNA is TGTGCCACCAGCAGACAGGAGCGGAACAATGAGCAGTTCTTC. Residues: CATSRQERNNEQFF.

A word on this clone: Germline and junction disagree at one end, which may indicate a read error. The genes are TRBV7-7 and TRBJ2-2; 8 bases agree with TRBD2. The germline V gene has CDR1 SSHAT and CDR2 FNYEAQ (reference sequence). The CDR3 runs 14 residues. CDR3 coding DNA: TGTGCTAGCAGCTTGGGACTAGACACCGGGGAGCTGTTTTTT. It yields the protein CASSLGLDTGELFF.

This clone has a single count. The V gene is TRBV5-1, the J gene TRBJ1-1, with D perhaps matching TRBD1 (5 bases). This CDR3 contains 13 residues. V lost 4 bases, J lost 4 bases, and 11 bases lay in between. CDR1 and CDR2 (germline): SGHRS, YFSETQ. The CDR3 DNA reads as TGCGCCAGCAGCACGGCCGGGGGCACTGAAGCTTTCTTT. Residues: CASSTAGGTEAFF.

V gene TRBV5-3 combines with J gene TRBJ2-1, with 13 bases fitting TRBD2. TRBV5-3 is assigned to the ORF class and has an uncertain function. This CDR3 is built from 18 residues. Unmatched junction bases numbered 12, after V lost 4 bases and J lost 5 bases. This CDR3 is CARSQGRVTSGRNNEQFF. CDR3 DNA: TGTGCCAGAAGCCAGGGCCGAGTGACTAGCGGGAGGAACAATGAGCAGTTCTTC.

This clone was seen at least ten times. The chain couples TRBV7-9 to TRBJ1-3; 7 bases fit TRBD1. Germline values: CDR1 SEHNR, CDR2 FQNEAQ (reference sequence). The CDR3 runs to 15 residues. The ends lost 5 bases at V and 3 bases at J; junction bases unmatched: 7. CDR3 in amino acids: CASSRGGTVGNTIYF. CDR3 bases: TGTGCCAGCAGCCGCGGGGGGACAGTTGGAAACACCATATATTTT.

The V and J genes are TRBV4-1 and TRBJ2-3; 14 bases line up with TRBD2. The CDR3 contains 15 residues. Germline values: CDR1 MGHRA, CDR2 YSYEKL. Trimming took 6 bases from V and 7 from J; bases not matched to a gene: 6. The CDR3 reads CASSPTSGRAYTQYF. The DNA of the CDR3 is TGCGCCAGCAGTCCGACTAGCGGGAGGGCATATACGCAGTATTTT.

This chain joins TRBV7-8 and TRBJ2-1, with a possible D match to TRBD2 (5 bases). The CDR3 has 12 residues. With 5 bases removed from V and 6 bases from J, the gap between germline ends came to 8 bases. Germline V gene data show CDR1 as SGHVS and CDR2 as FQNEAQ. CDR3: CASSPGSNEQFF. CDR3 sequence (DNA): TGTGCCAGCAGCCCGGGGTCCAATGAGCAGTTCTTC.

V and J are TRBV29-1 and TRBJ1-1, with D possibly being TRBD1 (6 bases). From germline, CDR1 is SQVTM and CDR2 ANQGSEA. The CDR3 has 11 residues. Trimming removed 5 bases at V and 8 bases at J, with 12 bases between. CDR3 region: CSVQQGREAFF. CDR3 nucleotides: TGCAGCGTTCAACAGGGACGAGAAGCTTTCTTT.

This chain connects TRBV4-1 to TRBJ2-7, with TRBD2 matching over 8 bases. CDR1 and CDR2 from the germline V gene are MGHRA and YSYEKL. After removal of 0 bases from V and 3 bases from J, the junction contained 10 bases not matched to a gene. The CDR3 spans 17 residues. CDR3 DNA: TGCGCCAGCAGCCAAGACTCGGCCCCGGGACTAGTCTACGAGCAGTACTTC. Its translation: CASSQDSAPGLVYEQYF.

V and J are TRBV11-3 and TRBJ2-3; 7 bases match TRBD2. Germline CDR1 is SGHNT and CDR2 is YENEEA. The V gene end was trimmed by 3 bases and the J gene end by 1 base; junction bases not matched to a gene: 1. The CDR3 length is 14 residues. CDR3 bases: TGTGCCAGCAGCTTGAGCGGGGGCACAGATACGCAGTATTTT. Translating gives CASSLSGGTDTQYF.

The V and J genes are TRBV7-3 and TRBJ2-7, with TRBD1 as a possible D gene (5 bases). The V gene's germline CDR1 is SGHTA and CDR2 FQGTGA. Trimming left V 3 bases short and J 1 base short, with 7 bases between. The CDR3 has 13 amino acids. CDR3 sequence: CASSFSGSYEQYF. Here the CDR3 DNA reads TGTGCCAGCAGCTTCTCAGGGTCCTACGAGCAGTACTTC.

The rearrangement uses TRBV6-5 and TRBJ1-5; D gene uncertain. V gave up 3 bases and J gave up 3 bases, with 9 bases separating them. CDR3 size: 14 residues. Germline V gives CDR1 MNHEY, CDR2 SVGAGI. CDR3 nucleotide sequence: TGTGCCAGCAGTTATTCACAGTCCAATCAGCCCCAGCATTTT. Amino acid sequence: CASSYSQSNQPQHF.

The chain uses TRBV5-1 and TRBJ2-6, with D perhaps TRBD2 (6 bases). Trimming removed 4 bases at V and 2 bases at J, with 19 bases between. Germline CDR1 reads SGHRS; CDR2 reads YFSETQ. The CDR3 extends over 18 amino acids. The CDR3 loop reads CASSLLASGVTGANVLTF. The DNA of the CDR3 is TGCGCCAGCAGCCTGCTGGCGTCGGGAGTGACTGGGGCCAACGTCCTGACTTTC.

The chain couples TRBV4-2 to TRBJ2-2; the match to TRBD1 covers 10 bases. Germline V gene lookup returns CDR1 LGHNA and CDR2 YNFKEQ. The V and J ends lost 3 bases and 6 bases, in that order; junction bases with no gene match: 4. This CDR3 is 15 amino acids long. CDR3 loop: CASSHPGTGAGELFF. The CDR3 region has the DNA TGTGCCAGCAGCCATCCCGGGACAGGGGCCGGGGAGCTGTTTTTT.

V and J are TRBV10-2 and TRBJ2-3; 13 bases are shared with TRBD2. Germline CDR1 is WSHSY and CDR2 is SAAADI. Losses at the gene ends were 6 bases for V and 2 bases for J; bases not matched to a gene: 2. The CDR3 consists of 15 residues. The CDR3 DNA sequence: TGCGCCAGCAGACTAGCGGGAGGGAACACAGATACGCAGTATTTT. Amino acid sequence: CASRLAGGNTDTQYF.

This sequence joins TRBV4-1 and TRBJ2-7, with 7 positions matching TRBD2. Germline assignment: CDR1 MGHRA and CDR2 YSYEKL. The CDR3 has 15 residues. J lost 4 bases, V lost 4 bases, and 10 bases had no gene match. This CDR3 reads CASSPSGRVEYEQYF. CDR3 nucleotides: TGCGCCAGCAGCCCTAGCGGCAGGGTAGAATACGAGCAGTACTTC.

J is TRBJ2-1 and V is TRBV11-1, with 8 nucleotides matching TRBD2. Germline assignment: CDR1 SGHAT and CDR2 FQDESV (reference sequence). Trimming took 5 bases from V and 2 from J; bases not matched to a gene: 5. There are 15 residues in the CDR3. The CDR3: CASSPRLATYNEQFF. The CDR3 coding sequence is TGTGCCAGCAGCCCACGACTAGCGACCTACAATGAGCAGTTCTTC.

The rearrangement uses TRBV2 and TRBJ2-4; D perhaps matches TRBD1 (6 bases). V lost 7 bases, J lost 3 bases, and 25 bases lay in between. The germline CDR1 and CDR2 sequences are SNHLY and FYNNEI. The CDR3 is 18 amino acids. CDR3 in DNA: TGTGCCAGCACCATCGCCGGGCAGGGGATGGGGGTCAAAAACATTCAGTACTTC. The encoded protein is CASTIAGQGMGVKNIQYF.

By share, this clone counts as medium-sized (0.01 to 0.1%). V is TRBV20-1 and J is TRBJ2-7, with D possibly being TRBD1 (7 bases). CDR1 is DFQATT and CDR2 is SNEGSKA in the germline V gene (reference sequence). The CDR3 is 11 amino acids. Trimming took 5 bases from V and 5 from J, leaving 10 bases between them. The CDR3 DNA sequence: TGCAGTGCTCCAGGGGGGCACGAGCAGTACTTC. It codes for CSAPGGHEQYF.

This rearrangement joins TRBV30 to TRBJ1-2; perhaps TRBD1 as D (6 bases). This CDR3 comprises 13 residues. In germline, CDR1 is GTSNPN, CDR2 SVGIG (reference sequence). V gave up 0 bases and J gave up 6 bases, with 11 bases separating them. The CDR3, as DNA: TGTGCCTGGAGTGTGTCGGGACAAGATGGCTACACCTTC. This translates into CAWSVSGQDGYTF.

CDR3 in amino acids: CASSLEYRVETQYF. Written as DNA, the CDR3 is TGTGCCAGCAGCTTAGAATATCGGGTTGAGACCCAGTACTTC. The rearrangement links TRBV11-3 to TRBJ2-5; no definite D call. Per the germline V gene, CDR1 is SGHNT and CDR2 is YENEEA. This CDR3 region has 14 residues. The germline V and J ends were trimmed by 0 bases and 5 bases, with 10 bases remaining between them.

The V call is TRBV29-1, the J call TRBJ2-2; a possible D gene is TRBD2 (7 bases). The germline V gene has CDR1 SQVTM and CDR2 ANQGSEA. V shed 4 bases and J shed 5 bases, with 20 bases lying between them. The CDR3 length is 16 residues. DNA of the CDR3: TGCAGCGTTGTAGGGGGGAGGGGAGGAGTGACCGGGGAGCTGTTTTTT. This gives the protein CSVVGGRGGVTGELFF.

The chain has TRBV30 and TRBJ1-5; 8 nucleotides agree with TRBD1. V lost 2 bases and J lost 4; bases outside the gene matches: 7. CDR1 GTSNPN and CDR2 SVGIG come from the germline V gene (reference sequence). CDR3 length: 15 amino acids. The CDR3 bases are TGTGCCTGGAGTCCGAACAGGGGGTGGAATCAGCCCCAGCATTTT. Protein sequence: CAWSPNRGWNQPQHF.